Listed here is a single T cell receptor beta chain. Its specificity is not known. Measured with immunoSEQ multiplex PCR; TCRdb has only the in-frame clones, and not every one. The table lists fewer than 15,000 clones, under 70% of them singletons. The data derive from a study of tumor-infiltrating lymphocytes in localized non-small cell lung cancer. Broader study findings: TCR sequencing covered a subset of patients with enough tissue. Each assay used a separate piece of the same tissue. Tumors had more T cell infiltration than uninvolved lung, per TCRbeta sequencing and CD3 counts.

The clonotype was recovered from a human donor with non-small cell lung cancer. The sequenced sample was lung tumor tissue.

CDR3 sequence (DNA): TGCAGCGTTGTGAGGAGTGGGCGCAATCAGCCCCAGCATTTT. Translation gives CSVVRSGRNQPQHF. The chain combines TRBV29-1 with TRBJ1-5; D ambiguous. The CDR3 has 14 amino acids. The germline V gene encodes CDR1 SQVTM and CDR2 ANQGSEA. Trimming stripped 4 bases from V and 2 bases from J, with 12 bases between.